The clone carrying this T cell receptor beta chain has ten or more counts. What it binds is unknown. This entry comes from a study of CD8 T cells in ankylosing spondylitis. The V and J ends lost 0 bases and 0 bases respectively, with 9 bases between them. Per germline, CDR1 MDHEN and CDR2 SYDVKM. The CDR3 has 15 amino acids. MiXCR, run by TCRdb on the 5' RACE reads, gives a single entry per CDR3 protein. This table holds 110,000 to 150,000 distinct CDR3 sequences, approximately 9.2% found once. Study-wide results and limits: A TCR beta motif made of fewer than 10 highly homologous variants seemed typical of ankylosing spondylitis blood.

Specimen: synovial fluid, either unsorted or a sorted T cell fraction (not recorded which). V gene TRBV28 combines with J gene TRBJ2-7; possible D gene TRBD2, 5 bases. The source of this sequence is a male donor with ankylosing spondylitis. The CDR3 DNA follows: TGTGCCAGCAGTTTATGGGAAGCGGCCTCCTACGAGCAGTACTTC. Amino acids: CASSLWEAASYEQYF.